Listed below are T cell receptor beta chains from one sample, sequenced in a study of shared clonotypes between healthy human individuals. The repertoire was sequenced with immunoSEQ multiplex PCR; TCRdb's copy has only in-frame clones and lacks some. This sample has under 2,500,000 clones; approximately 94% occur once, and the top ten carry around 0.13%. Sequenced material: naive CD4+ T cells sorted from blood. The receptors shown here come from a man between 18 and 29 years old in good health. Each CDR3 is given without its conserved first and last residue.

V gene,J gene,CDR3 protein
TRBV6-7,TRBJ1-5,ASSYVQGNQPQH
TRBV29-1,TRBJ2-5,SARGGETQY
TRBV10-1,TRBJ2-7,ASSDPRDRGEQY
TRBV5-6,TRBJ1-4,ASSITTGSNEKLF
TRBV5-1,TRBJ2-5,ASTSTLTRGSSETQY
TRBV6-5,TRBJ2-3,ASSLTGAYTQY
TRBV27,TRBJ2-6,ASSLAGANVLT
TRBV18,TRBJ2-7,ASSLYSGLSYEQY
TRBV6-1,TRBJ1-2,ASRAASRGYT
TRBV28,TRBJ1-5,ASTIGGGNQPQH
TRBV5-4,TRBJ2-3,ASSLVRQGTDTQY